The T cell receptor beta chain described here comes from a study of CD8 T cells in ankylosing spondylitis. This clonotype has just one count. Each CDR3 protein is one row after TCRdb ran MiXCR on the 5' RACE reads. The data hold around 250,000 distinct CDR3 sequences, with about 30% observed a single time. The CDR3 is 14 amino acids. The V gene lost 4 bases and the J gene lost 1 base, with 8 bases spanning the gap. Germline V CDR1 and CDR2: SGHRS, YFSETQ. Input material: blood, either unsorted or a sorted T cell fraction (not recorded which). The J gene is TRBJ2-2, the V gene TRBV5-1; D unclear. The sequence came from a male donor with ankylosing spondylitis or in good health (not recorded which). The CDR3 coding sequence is TGCGCCAGCAGCCCCTGGCAGAACACCGGGGAGCTGTTTTTT. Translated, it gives CASSPWQNTGELFF. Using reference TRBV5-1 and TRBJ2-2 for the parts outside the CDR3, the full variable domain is KAGVTQTPRYLIKTRGQQVTLSCSPISGHRSVSWYQQTPGQGLQFLFEYFSETQRNKGNFPGRFSGRQFSNSRSEMNVSTLELGDSALYLCASSPWQNTGELFFGEGSRLTVL.